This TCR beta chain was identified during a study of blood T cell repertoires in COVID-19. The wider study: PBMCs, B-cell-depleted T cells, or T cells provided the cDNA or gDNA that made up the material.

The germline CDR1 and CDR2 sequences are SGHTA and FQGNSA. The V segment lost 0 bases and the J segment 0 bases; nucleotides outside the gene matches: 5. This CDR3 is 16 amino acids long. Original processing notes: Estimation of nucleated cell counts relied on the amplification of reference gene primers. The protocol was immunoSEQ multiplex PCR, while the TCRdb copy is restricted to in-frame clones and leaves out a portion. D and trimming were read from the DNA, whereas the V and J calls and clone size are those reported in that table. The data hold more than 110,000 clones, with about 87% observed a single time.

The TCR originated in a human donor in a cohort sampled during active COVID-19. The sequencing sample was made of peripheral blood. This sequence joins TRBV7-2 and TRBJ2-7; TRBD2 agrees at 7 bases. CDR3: CASSLAGASGSYEQYF. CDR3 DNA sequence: TGTGCCAGCAGCTTAGCGGGTGCTAGCGGCTCCTACGAGCAGTACTTC.